One and the same sample provided the 17 T cell receptor beta chains below, sequenced in a study of blood T cell repertoires in COVID-19. Profiled with immunoSEQ multiplex PCR; TCRdb holds only in-frame clones, not every one. The sample includes about 160,000 clones, 84% of them seen just once. The sample was peripheral blood. The receptors here all came from a man between 65 and 85 years old with acute or convalescent COVID-19.

The V call is TRBV6-5, the J call TRBJ2-6; D not certain. CDR1 is MNHEY and CDR2 is SVGAGI in the germline V gene. The length of the CDR3 is 14 residues. The ends were cut back, 11 bases at V and 2 bases at J, with 13 bases in the middle. The chain's CDR3 is CALNYGTGANVLTF. The CDR3 nucleotides are TGTGCCCTCAATTACGGTACTGGGGCCAACGTCCTGACTTTC.

The chain employs TRBV6-6 and TRBJ1-1, with 9 positions matching TRBD1. CDR3 size: 14 residues. The V gene's germline CDR1 is MNHNY and CDR2 SVGAGI (reference sequence). The V gene end was trimmed by 6 bases and the J gene end by 0 bases; junction bases not matched to a gene: 2. The CDR3 nucleotides read TGTGCCAGCAGGACAGGGGGGATGAACACTGAAGCTTTCTTT. Residues: CASRTGGMNTEAFF.

The chain couples TRBV6-5 to TRBJ1-1; 8 nucleotides agree with TRBD1. CDR3 length: 15 amino acids. Germline-derived CDR1 and CDR2 are MNHEY and SVGAGI. Trimming cost V 0 bases and J 11 bases; bases outside gene matches: 11. The CDR3 sequence: CASSYSSRGQVPAFF. In DNA form, the CDR3 reads TGTGCCAGCAGTTACTCGAGCAGGGGGCAAGTACCCGCTTTCTTT.

This clone was recorded a few times. V usage is TRBV5-5 and J usage is TRBJ1-2; a weak D match, TRBD1 (6 bases). This CDR3 is built from 17 residues. Trimming stripped 4 bases from V and 4 bases from J, with 23 bases between. Per germline, CDR1 SGHKS and CDR2 YYEKEE (reference sequence). The DNA for the CDR3 is TGTGCCAGCAGCCAACTACCGACAGGCGTACAGTCCTATGGCTACACCTTC. Protein sequence: CASSQLPTGVQSYGYTF.

This chain links TRBV5-1 with TRBJ1-2; 11 bases agree with TRBD1. This CDR3 is built from 14 residues. Unmatched junction bases numbered 3, after V lost 3 bases and J lost 5 bases. Germline lookup yields CDR1 SGHRS and CDR2 YFSETQ. In DNA, the CDR3 is TGCGCCAGCAGCTGGACAGGGGGCGCTTATGGCTACACCTTC. Protein: CASSWTGGAYGYTF.

J is TRBJ2-1 and V is TRBV11-2, with D tentatively TRBD2 (5 bases). CDR1 SGHAT and CDR2 FQNNGV come from the germline V gene. Trimming took off 2 bases at V and 1 base at J, with 9 bases between the two ends. This CDR3 is built from 15 residues. CDR3 sequence (DNA): TGTGCCAGCAGCTTAAGTCCGGGGTCCTACAATGAGCAGTTCTTC. Its protein is CASSLSPGSYNEQFF.

The V gene is TRBV28, the J gene TRBJ2-7, with 8 bases matching TRBD1. The germline V gene encodes CDR1 MDHEN and CDR2 SYDVKM. CDR3 length equals 15 residues. The V and J ends lost 7 bases and 3 bases, in that order; junction bases with no gene match: 11. The chain's CDR3 is CASTTPGQVLYEQYF. The CDR3 nucleotides read TGTGCCAGCACGACGCCGGGACAGGTTCTCTACGAGCAGTACTTC.

The chain uses TRBV19 and TRBJ2-1, with 7 nucleotides matching TRBD2. The V segment lost 3 bases and the J segment 0 bases; nucleotides outside the gene matches: 5. The germline CDR1 and CDR2 sequences are LNHDA and SQIVND (reference sequence). This CDR3 is 16 amino acids long. The CDR3 reads CASSIGGYPSYNEQFF. The CDR3 nucleotides are TGTGCCAGTAGTATCGGGGGGTATCCCTCCTACAATGAGCAGTTCTTC.

The count of this clone is one. The chain employs TRBV9 and TRBJ2-3; a possible D gene is TRBD2 (5 bases). Germline V gene data show CDR1 as SGDLS and CDR2 as YYNGEE. The CDR3 is 15 residues long. Deletions cut 5 bases from V and 6 bases from J, with 19 bases between. The CDR3 nucleotides are TGTGCCAGCAGTTCCGGGCTAGCCAAGTCCGATACGCAGTATTTT. It is translated as CASSSGLAKSDTQYF.

The gene calls are TRBV19 and TRBJ2-1; 13 nucleotides match TRBD2. Germline-derived CDR1 and CDR2 are LNHDA and SQIVND (reference sequence). J lost 12 bases, V lost 8 bases, and 16 bases had no gene match. The CDR3 sequence is 16 residues long. CDR3 residues: CASHQKSGLAGFGQFF. CDR3 in DNA: TGTGCCAGTCATCAAAAATCGGGACTAGCGGGATTTGGGCAGTTCTTC.

As concerns this clone: One end of the junction does not line up with germline, which may come from a read error. The CDR3 bases are TGCGCCAGCAGCCCGGAAGGGGCAAACTTTGGCTACACCTTC. Its translation: CASSPEGANFGYTF. The chain employs TRBV5-1 and TRBJ1-2, with a weak D call TRBD1 (5 bases). CDR3 size: 14 residues. Germline V gene sequence: CDR1 SGHRS, CDR2 YFSETQ.

The rearrangement links TRBV4-1 to TRBJ2-1; 15 bases match TRBD2. Germline loops: CDR1 MGHRA, CDR2 YSYEKL. The V and J ends lost 3 bases and 4 bases, in that order; junction bases with no gene match: 7. The CDR3 contains 18 residues. Written as DNA, the CDR3 is TGCGCCAGCAGCCAGCCCGGGACTAGCGGGAGGCTTTACAATGAGCAGTTCTTC. Its protein is CASSQPGTSGRLYNEQFF.

This chain connects TRBV7-9 to TRBJ1-6; TRBD1 agrees at 7 bases. CDR3 size: 15 residues. Trimming took 1 base from V and 9 from J; bases not matched to a gene: 6. The germline V gene encodes CDR1 SEHNR and CDR2 FQNEAQ (reference sequence). The CDR3 bases are TGTGCCAGCAGCTTAGACACAGGGGTTGGTTCACCCCTCCACTTT. It translates to CASSLDTGVGSPLHF.

In this sample, this clone turned up once. The chain joins TRBV20-1 to TRBJ1-4; the D gene is possibly TRBD1 (6 bases). Looked up from germline, CDR1 is DFQATT and CDR2 is SNEGSKA (reference sequence). This CDR3 is 11 amino acids long. V lost 6 bases and J lost 14, with 16 bases in between. CDR3 nucleotide sequence: TGCAGTGCCCGGGGACAACCGGGGCTGTTTTTT. Protein sequence: CSARGQPGLFF.

The V call is TRBV20-1, the J call TRBJ2-5, with D perhaps TRBD2 (6 bases). CDR1 and CDR2 (germline): DFQATT, SNEGSKA (reference sequence). The CDR3 covers 11 residues. V lost 3 bases, J lost 5 bases, and 7 bases lay in between. The DNA of the CDR3 is TGCAGTGCTAGGGGGGGTGAGACCCAGTACTTC. Translated: CSARGGETQYF.

The J gene is TRBJ1-2, the V gene TRBV27, with a possible D match to TRBD1 (6 bases). The V end lost 6 bases, the J end lost 4 bases, and 12 bases lay between the germline ends. Looked up from germline, CDR1 is MNHEY and CDR2 is SMNVEV (reference sequence). This CDR3 comprises 13 residues. The CDR3 sequence is CASRFLQGYGYTF. CDR3 nucleotides: TGTGCCAGCAGATTTTTACAGGGCTATGGCTACACCTTC.

This clone was detected only a few times. The CDR3 protein is CASSPGQGDTEAFF. CDR3 nucleotide sequence: TGCGCCAGCAGCCCCGGACAGGGGGACACTGAAGCTTTCTTT. The rearrangement links TRBV5-1 to TRBJ1-1; 10 bases map to TRBD1. Unmatched junction bases numbered 3, after V lost 4 bases and J lost 3 bases. There are 14 residues in the CDR3. Per germline, CDR1 SGHRS and CDR2 YFSETQ.